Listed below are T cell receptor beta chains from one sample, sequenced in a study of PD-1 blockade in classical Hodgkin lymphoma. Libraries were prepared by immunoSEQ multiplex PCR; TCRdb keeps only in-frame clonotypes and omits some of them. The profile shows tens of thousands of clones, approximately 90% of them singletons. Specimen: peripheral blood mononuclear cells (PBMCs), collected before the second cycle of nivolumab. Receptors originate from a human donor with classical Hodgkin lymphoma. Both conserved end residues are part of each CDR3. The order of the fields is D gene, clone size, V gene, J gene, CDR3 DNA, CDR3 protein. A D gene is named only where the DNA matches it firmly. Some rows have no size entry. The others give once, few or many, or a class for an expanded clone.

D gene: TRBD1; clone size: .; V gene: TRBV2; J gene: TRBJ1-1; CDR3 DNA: TGTGCCAGCCGATATGGGACAGGCCCGAACACTGAAGCTTTCTTT; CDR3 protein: CASRYGTGPNTEAFF
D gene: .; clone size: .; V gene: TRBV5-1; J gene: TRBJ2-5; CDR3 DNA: TGCGCCAGCAGCTTGACCGGGACTCAACAAGAGACCCAGTACTTC; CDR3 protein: CASSLTGTQQETQYF
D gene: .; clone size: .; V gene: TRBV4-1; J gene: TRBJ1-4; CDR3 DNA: TGCGCCAGCAGCCAAGGAGGCCTCCGAGGGCCCCGGAATGAAAAACTGTTTTTT; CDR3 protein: CASSQGGLRGPRNEKLFF
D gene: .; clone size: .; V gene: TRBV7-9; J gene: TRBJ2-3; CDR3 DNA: TGTGCCAGCAGCCTAAGACAGAGGTTGGACACAGATACGCAGTATTTT; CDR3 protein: CASSLRQRLDTDTQYF
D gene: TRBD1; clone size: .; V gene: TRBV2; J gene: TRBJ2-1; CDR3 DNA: TGTGCCAGCAGTGAAACAGGGGTCTCCTACAATGAGCAGTTCTTC; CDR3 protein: CASSETGVSYNEQFF
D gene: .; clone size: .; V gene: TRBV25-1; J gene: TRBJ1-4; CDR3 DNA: TGTGCCAGCAGTGAAAGTGGGCCCCCATACCGAAATGAAAAACTGTTTTTT; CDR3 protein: CASSESGPPYRNEKLFF
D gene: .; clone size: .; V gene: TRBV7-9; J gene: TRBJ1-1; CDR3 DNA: TGTGCCAGCAGCTTAGACAGAAACACTGAAGCTTTCTTT; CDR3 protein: CASSLDRNTEAFF
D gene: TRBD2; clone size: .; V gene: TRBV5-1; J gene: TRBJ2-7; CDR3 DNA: TGCGCCAGCAGCTTGGTCGGCGGGGGGAACTACGAGCAGTACTTC; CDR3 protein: CASSLVGGGNYEQYF
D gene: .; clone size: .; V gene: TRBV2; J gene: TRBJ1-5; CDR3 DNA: TGTGCCAGCAGTGATGTCGGGGGCAGTTATCAGCCCCAGCATTTT; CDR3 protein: CASSDVGGSYQPQHF
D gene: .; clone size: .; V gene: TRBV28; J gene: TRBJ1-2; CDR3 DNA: TGTGCCAGCAGAGGCGTTCATGGCTACACCTTC; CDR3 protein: CASRGVHGYTF
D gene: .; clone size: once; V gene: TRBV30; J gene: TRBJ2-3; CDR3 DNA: TGTGCCTGGAGCGACGAGGGCGTAGATACGCAGTATTTT; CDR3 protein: CAWSDEGVDTQYF
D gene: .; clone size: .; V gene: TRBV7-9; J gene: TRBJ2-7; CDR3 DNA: TGTGCCAGCAGCCCCCGATGGGGAGACGAGCAGTACTTC; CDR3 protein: CASSPRWGDEQYF
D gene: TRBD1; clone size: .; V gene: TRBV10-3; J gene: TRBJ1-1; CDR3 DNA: TGTGCCATCGGAGGGGGCAAAGTGGACACTGAAGCTTTCTTT; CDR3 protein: CAIGGGKVDTEAFF
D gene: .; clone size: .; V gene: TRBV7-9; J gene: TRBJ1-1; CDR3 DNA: TGTGCCAGCAGAACCTCCGGGGCTATCACTGAAGCTTTCTTT; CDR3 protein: CASRTSGAITEAFF
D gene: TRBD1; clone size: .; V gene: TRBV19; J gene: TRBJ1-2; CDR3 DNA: TGTGCCAGTAGGCCCCGGGACAGGCTTAACTATGGCTACACCTTC; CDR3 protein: CASRPRDRLNYGYTF
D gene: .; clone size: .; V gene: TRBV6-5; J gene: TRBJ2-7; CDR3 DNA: TGTGCCAGCAGTTACTCTGGACCAAAAGTGGGGGAGCAGTACTTC; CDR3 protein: CASSYSGPKVGEQYF
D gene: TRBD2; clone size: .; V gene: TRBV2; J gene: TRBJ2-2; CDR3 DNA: TGTGCCAGCAGACCTAAAGGTGGTGTGGGACTAGCGGGGGTCACCGGGGAGCTGTTTTTT; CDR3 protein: CASRPKGGVGLAGVTGELFF
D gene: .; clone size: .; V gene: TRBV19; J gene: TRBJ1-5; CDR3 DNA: TGTGCCAGTATCGATCTGGGGGCCAGGCAGCCCCAGCATTTT; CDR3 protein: CASIDLGARQPQHF
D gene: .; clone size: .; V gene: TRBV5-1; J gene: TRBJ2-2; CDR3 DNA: TGCGCCAGCAGCTTAGTTCTACTCACCGGGGAGCTGTTTTTT; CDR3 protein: CASSLVLLTGELFF
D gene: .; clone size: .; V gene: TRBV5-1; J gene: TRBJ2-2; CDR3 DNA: TGCGCCAGCAGCTCAGGGGCGGGGGCGAACACCGGGGAGCTGTTTTTT; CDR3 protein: CASSSGAGANTGELFF
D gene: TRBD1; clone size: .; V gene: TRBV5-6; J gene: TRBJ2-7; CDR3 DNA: TGTGCCAGCAGCTTGCGGCGGACAGGCGACAGCTCCTACGAGCAGTACTTC; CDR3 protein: CASSLRRTGDSSYEQYF
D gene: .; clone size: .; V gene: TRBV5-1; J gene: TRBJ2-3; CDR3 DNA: TGCGCCAGCAGCAGGGTCGGGGACCTCACAGATACGCAGTATTTT; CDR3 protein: CASSRVGDLTDTQYF